These 6 T cell receptor beta chains originate from one sample sequenced in a study of blood T cell repertoires in COVID-19. The assay was immunoSEQ multiplex PCR, and TCRdb's table has in-frame clones only and misses some. The repertoire holds approximately 100,000 clones, with about 89% as singletons. Sequencing used peripheral blood. These receptors came from a middle-aged man with acute or convalescent COVID-19.

The chain uses TRBV7-9 and TRBJ2-5, with D perhaps matching TRBD2 (5 bases). Germline loops: CDR1 SEHNR, CDR2 FQNEAQ (reference sequence). The CDR3 contains 16 residues. Trimming removed 2 bases from V and 4 bases from J, with 17 bases in between. The CDR3 region has the DNA TGTGCCAGCAGCTTAAATGGCGGGCTCGGAGGAGAGACCCAGTACTTC. Its translation is CASSLNGGLGGETQYF. Full variable domain (outside the CDR3, taken from reference TRBV7-9 and TRBJ2-5): DTGVSQNPRHKITKRGQNVTFRCDPISEHNRLYWYRQTLGQGPEFLTYFQNEAQLEKSRLLSDRFSAERPKGSFSTLEIQRTEQGDSAMYLCASSLNGGLGGETQYFGPGTRLLVL.

The count of this clone is one. This chain links TRBV15 with TRBJ1-5; maybe TRBD1 (6 bases). Between the trimmed V and J ends, which lost 0 bases and 4 bases, there was a span of 10 bases. Per germline, CDR1 LNHNV and CDR2 YYDKDF (reference sequence). The CDR3 spans 15 residues. CDR3 nucleotide sequence: TGTGCCACCAGCAGAGACAGGGGATGGAATCAGCCCCAGCATTTT. Protein: CATSRDRGWNQPQHF.

V gene TRBV4-2 combines with J gene TRBJ2-4; 10 bases are shared with TRBD2. Looked up from germline, CDR1 is LGHNA and CDR2 is YNFKEQ. V shed 4 bases, J shed 0 bases, and the junction held 12 bases outside the gene matches. The CDR3 is 19 amino acids. The CDR3 bases are TGTGCCAGCAGCCCAAACCGGCTAGCGGGGGCTCTAGCCAAAAACATTCAGTACTTC. This gives the protein CASSPNRLAGALAKNIQYF.

This chain links TRBV5-1 with TRBJ2-5, with a possible D match to TRBD1 (7 bases). The CDR3 contains 15 residues. Trimming stripped 3 bases from V and 5 bases from J, with 17 bases between. Germline V CDR1 and CDR2: SGHRS, YFSETQ. Written as DNA, the CDR3 is TGCGCCAGCAGCTCAATCAGGGGGGCTATGGAGACCCAGTACTTC. It is translated as CASSSIRGAMETQYF.

In DNA, the CDR3 is TGTGCCAGCAGCCGGGAAATACAGAACACTGAAGCTTTCTTT. Its protein product is CASSREIQNTEAFF. The chain combines TRBV7-9 with TRBJ1-1, with unresolved D. V gave up 5 bases and J gave up 1 base, with 11 bases separating them. The CDR3 consists of 14 residues. Germline V lookup: CDR1 SEHNR, CDR2 FQNEAQ (reference sequence).

The V and J genes are TRBV9 and TRBJ2-1; 7 bases map to TRBD2. Germline trimming cut 0 bases from V and 6 bases from J; bases unmatched to any gene: 0. CDR3 length: 13 amino acids. Germline CDR1 is SGDLS and CDR2 is YYNGEE. CDR3 sequence reads: CASSVGEGNEQFF. In DNA form, the CDR3 reads TGTGCCAGCAGCGTAGGGGAGGGCAATGAGCAGTTCTTC.